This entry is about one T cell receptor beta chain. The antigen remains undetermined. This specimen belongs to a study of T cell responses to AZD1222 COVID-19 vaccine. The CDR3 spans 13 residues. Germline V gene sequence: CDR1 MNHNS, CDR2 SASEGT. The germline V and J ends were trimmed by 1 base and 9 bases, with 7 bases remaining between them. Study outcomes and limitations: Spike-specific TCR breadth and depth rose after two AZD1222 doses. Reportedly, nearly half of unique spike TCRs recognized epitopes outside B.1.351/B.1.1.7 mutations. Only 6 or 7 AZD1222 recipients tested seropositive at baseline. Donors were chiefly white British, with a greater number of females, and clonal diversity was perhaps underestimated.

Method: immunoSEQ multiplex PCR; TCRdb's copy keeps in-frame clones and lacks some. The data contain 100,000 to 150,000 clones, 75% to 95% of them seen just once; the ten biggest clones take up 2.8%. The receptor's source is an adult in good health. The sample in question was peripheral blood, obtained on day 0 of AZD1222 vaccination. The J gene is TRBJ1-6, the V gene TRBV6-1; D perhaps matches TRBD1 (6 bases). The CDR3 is CASSEGGGSPLHF. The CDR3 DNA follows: TGTGCCAGCAGTGAAGGAGGGGGTTCACCCCTCCACTTT.